The rows below give T cell receptor beta chains drawn from one sample of a study of blood T cell repertoires in COVID-19. TCRdb keeps only in-frame clones here, not all; method: immunoSEQ multiplex PCR. The table records 95,000 to 120,000 clones, roughly 90% of them present only once. The sample was peripheral blood. These receptor sequences come from a woman aged 65 to 85 who had recovered from COVID-19. The CDR3 runs from the conserved cysteine through the conserved F or W. A D gene is named only where the DNA matches it firmly. The size entry is marked missing in some rows and otherwise reads once, few, many or a size class.

clone size,D gene,J gene,V gene,CDR3 DNA,CDR3 protein
.,.,TRBJ2-6,TRBV29-1,TGCAGCGCCGAGGTCATGGCTGGGGCCAACGTCCTGACTTTC,CSAEVMAGANVLTF
.,.,TRBJ2-7,TRBV28,TGTGCCAGCAGTATAGCGGACTATCTACGGAAGCAGTACTTC,CASSIADYLRKQYF
.,TRBD1,TRBJ1-5,TRBV6-5,TGTGCCAGCAGGGGGGACAGGGAGAGGTTCCAGCCCCAGCATTTT,CASRGDRERFQPQHF
.,TRBD2,TRBJ2-7,TRBV7-9,TGTGCCAGCAGCGCCCTAGCGGACGAGCAGTACTTC,CASSALADEQYF
.,.,TRBJ1-4,TRBV5-1,TGCGCCAGCAGCTCCGGGAACGGAGGGGAAAAACTGTTTTTT,CASSSGNGGEKLFF
.,.,TRBJ1-5,TRBV7-8,TGTGCCAGCAGCTTAAGACAATATAGCAATCAGCCCCAGCATTTT,CASSLRQYSNQPQHF
.,.,TRBJ1-1,TRBV4-3,TGCGCCAGCAGCCAAGGGAGGGTGAACACTGAAGCTTTCTTT,CASSQGRVNTEAFF
.,TRBD2,TRBJ2-2,TRBV7-9,TGTGCCAGCAGCCCTAGGGGAGGGGACACCGGGGAGCTGTTTTTT,CASSPRGGDTGELFF
.,.,TRBJ1-6,TRBV18,TGTGCCAGCTCAGACCGCAGGTTGCCCGGATCACCCCTCCACTTT,CASSDRRLPGSPLHF
once,.,TRBJ2-7,TRBV27,TGTGCCAGCAAGGCGGCAGGGTGGAACTACGAGCAGTACTTC,CASKAAGWNYEQYF
once,.,TRBJ2-7,TRBV7-3,TGTGCCAGCAGCTTAACTCCCACCGGCGAGCAGTACTTC,CASSLTPTGEQYF
few,TRBD1,TRBJ2-1,TRBV6-5,TGTGCCAGCAGTTTACAGGGGGGACTGGGTGAGCAGTTCTTC,CASSLQGGLGEQFF
.,TRBD2,TRBJ2-1,TRBV3-1/TRBV3-2,TGTGCCAGCAGCCAAGTTCCCATAGCGGGAGCTAACAATGAGCAGTTCTTC,CASSQVPIAGANNEQFF
.,.,TRBJ1-3,TRBV28,TGTGCCAGCGAGGGTATGGAGAACACCATATATTTT,CASEGMENTIYF
.,.,TRBJ2-1,TRBV4-3,TGCGCCAGCAGCGAGTCTTTGAACTACAATGAGCAGTTCTTC,CASSESLNYNEQFF
.,TRBD1,TRBJ2-1,TRBV25-1,TGTGCCAGCAGGGCCGGGACAGGGATCTACAATGAGCAGTTCTTC,CASRAGTGIYNEQFF
.,TRBD1,TRBJ1-4,TRBV15,TGTGCCACCAGCGGAGGAGGGAGTTACAGGGGACTAGGTGAAAAACTGTTTTTT,CATSGGGSYRGLGEKLFF
.,.,TRBJ2-5,TRBV30,TGTGCCTGGGGAAATGGAGTCCTAGTTGCGACCCAGTACTTC,CAWGNGVLVATQYF
.,.,TRBJ2-3,TRBV6-4,TGTGCCAGCAGTGACGAGGGTGCAGATACGCAGTATTTT,CASSDEGADTQYF
.,.,TRBJ1-5,TRBV19,TGTGCCAGTAGTATAGACCGGGGAGGGGGACGTCAGCCCCAGCATTTT,CASSIDRGGGRQPQHF
once,.,TRBJ2-1,TRBV3-1/TRBV3-2,TGTGCCAGCAGCTTCCTTTCGGGGGAAGAGGAGCAGTTCTTC,CASSFLSGEEEQFF
.,.,TRBJ2-2,TRBV5-1,TGCGCCAGCAGCTTGGATCCAGCGGGGAACACCGGGGAGCTGTTTTTT,CASSLDPAGNTGELFF
once,.,TRBJ1-2,TRBV9,TGTGCCAGCAGCGTCGAGGCAGGGGCTGGCTACACCTTC,CASSVEAGAGYTF
once,TRBD1,TRBJ2-3,TRBV2,TGTGCCAGCTCGGGACAGGGGTTGTGGGATACGCAGTATTTT,CASSGQGLWDTQYF
few,.,TRBJ2-7,TRBV2,TGTGCCAGCAGTGAAGGCCCCACTTATTACGAGCAGTACTTC,CASSEGPTYYEQYF
.,TRBD2,TRBJ2-3,TRBV28,TGTGCCAGCAGTTCGACTAGCGGGAGAAGAGATACGCAGTATTTT,CASSSTSGRRDTQYF
.,TRBD1,TRBJ1-2,TRBV28,TGTGCCAGCAGTTTACCAGGGGGCGGGGGCTATGGCTACACCTTC,CASSLPGGGGYGYTF
.,TRBD1,TRBJ2-3,TRBV6-6,TGTGCCAGCAGCCCCGGGACAGGGGGCACAGATACGCAGTATTTT,CASSPGTGGTDTQYF
.,TRBD2,TRBJ2-7,TRBV6-5,TGTGCCAGCAGAGAGGATACTAGCGGGGGCTACGAGCAGTACTTC,CASREDTSGGYEQYF
.,.,TRBJ2-5,TRBV15,TGTGCCACCAGCAGAGGGGAGCCTTGGGAGACCCAGTACTTC,CATSRGEPWETQYF
.,.,TRBJ2-5,TRBV6-2/TRBV6-3,TGTGCCAGCAGTTACGTGAGGCAAGAGACCCAGTACTTC,CASSYVRQETQYF
.,.,TRBJ2-7,TRBV21-1,TGTGCCAGCGGTGGACTAGCGCAGTACTTC,CASGGLAQYF
once,.,TRBJ1-4,TRBV18,TGTGCCAGCTCCCCATACAGGGATAGTGAAAAACTGTTTTTT,CASSPYRDSEKLFF
.,.,TRBJ1-3,TRBV2,TGTGCCAGCAGTGCAGGTTCGCGAAACACCATATATTTT,CASSAGSRNTIYF
.,TRBD2,TRBJ2-1,TRBV6-5,TGTGCCAGCAGTAAGAAGCGGGAGAGGGCTGAGCAGTTCTTC,CASSKKRERAEQFF
.,.,TRBJ2-2,TRBV9,TGTGCCAGCAGCGTAGGGCTGTCCACCGGGGAGCTGTTTTTT,CASSVGLSTGELFF
.,.,TRBJ1-2,TRBV6-5,TGTGCCAGCAGTTACTCGTCGTACACGGGGGAAGACTACACCTTC,CASSYSSYTGEDYTF
.,.,TRBJ1-3,TRBV12-3/TRBV12-4,TGTGCCAGCAGTTGGGGGGGTGGAAACACCATATATTTT,CASSWGGGNTIYF
.,TRBD2,TRBJ2-1,TRBV11-2,TGTGCCAGCAGCTTAGAGGGGCGGGGGATTTTCTATGAGCAGTTCTTC,CASSLEGRGIFYEQFF
.,.,TRBJ2-1,TRBV6-4,TGTGCCAGCAGTGGAGGGAGGTTGGGTGAGCAGTTCTTC,CASSGGRLGEQFF
.,.,TRBJ1-4,TRBV5-8,TGTGCCAGCAGCCCCACGGTGTCAACTAATGAAAAACTGTTTTTT,CASSPTVSTNEKLFF
.,.,TRBJ2-3,TRBV7-9,TGTGCCAGCAGCTTGGGCTACAAGATCCCAGATACGCAGTATTTT,CASSLGYKIPDTQYF
once,.,TRBJ2-7,TRBV28,TGTGCCAGCAGTCCCTCAGGGAAAAGCTCCTACGAGCAGTACTTC,CASSPSGKSSYEQYF